One sample yielded the 24 T cell receptor beta chains listed below, sequenced in a study of shared clonotypes between healthy human individuals. Terminally differentiated effector memory CD45RA+ cells were excluded by CCR7 positive selection of CD45RO-negative cells. Only in-frame clones appear in the TCRdb table, and some are missing; sequencing was by immunoSEQ multiplex PCR. Among under 600,000 clones listed, 98% were seen once. Material: naive CD8+ T cells sorted from blood. Receptor source: a man under 40 in good health.

V gene TRBV7-2 combines with J gene TRBJ2-7; TRBD1 matches at 9 bases. This CDR3 is 18 amino acids long. The V gene's germline CDR1 is SGHTA and CDR2 FQGNSA. Trimming removed 2 bases from V and 1 base from J; junction bases left unmatched: 12. CDR3 bases: TGTGCCAGCAGCTTACCGCGAACCGGGACAGGGAGTTCCTACGAGCAGTACTTC. Amino acid sequence: CASSLPRTGTGSSYEQYF.

This clone was counted once. The chain joins TRBV7-9 to TRBJ2-5; D is unresolved. Trimming pared 5 bases from V and 4 bases from J, leaving 11 bases between. In germline, CDR1 is SEHNR, CDR2 FQNEAQ (reference sequence). The CDR3 is 13 residues long. The CDR3 sequence: CASSPPSGETQYF. The CDR3 nucleotides read TGTGCCAGCAGCCCTCCGTCGGGAGAGACCCAGTACTTC.

As concerns this clone: Other nucleotide sequences from this sample produce the same CDR3. This chain links TRBV27 with TRBJ2-5; TRBD1 or TRBD2 may be the D gene (5 bases each). The germline gives CDR1 MNHEY, CDR2 SMNVEV (reference sequence). Trimming left V 2 bases short and J 3 bases short, with 10 bases between. The CDR3 is 14 residues long. The CDR3 DNA is TGTGCCAGCAGTTTACTGGGGACGGAAGAGACCCAGTACTTC. It yields the protein CASSLLGTEETQYF.

The chain has TRBV28 and TRBJ2-7; TRBD1 agrees at 7 bases. Germline CDR1 and CDR2: MDHEN and SYDVKM. Trimming removed 6 bases from V and 2 bases from J; junction bases left unmatched: 4. CDR3 size: 13 residues. The CDR3 sequence: CASSTGVAYEQYF. CDR3 in DNA: TGTGCCAGCAGCACAGGGGTAGCCTACGAGCAGTACTTC.

Only one count was recorded for this clone. The chain joins TRBV5-1 to TRBJ2-1; D is unclear. Trimming removed 1 base from V and 8 bases from J, with 13 bases in between. Germline lookup yields CDR1 SGHRS and CDR2 YFSETQ. The CDR3 runs to 14 residues. The CDR3 region is CASSLRRYLDEQFF. Here the CDR3 DNA reads TGCGCCAGCAGCTTGCGGCGATACCTGGATGAGCAGTTCTTC.

This chain joins TRBV18 and TRBJ2-7; a weak D match, TRBD2 (5 bases). Looked up from germline, CDR1 is KGHSH and CDR2 is LQKENI. This CDR3 is built from 16 residues. V was cut by 3 bases and J by 5 bases, with 20 bases left in between. As DNA, the CDR3 is TGTGCCAGCTCACCGGCGGGCGAACGAGGGCCCCACGAGCAGTACTTC. Residues: CASSPAGERGPHEQYF.

The chain couples TRBV7-6 to TRBJ2-7, with 10 bases aligning to TRBD1. Germline values: CDR1 SGHVS, CDR2 FNYEAQ. The CDR3 contains 16 residues. Trimming took 5 bases from V and 4 from J; bases not matched to a gene: 11. The CDR3 loop reads CASSPTLGTGVYEQYF. CDR3 nucleotide sequence: TGTGCCAGCAGCCCCACCCTCGGGACAGGGGTTTACGAGCAGTACTTC.

The chain combines TRBV6-5 with TRBJ2-2; 8 bases fit TRBD1. Looked up from germline, CDR1 is MNHEY and CDR2 is SVGAGI. V was clipped by 8 bases and J by 1 base; unmatched bases: 6. CDR3 length equals 15 residues. The CDR3 coding sequence is TGTGCCAGCCGAGTAGGGACAGGGAACACCGGGGAGCTGTTTTTT. Its protein is CASRVGTGNTGELFF.

The V and J genes are TRBV2 and TRBJ2-7; TRBD1 agrees at 7 bases. This CDR3 is 12 amino acids long. Germline V gene lookup returns CDR1 SNHLY and CDR2 FYNNEI. V lost 6 bases, J lost 2 bases, and 1 base stayed unmatched. The CDR3 here is CASSTGAYEQYF. The CDR3 nucleotides read TGTGCCAGCAGCACAGGGGCCTACGAGCAGTACTTC.

The chain couples TRBV11-2 to TRBJ2-5; D call uncertain. V lost 0 bases to trimming and J lost 1 base, with 15 bases between them. CDR1 SGHAT and CDR2 FQNNGV come from the germline V gene. The CDR3 is 17 amino acids. CDR3 in amino acids: CASSLESSSEIQETQYF. DNA for the CDR3: TGTGCCAGCAGCTTAGAAAGCTCTTCGGAGATCCAAGAGACCCAGTACTTC. The full variable domain, its missing parts supplied by reference TRBV11-2 and TRBJ2-5, is EAGVAQSPRYKIIEKRQSVAFWCNPISGHATLYWYQQILGQGPKLLIQFQNNGVVDDSQLPKDRFSAERLKGVDSTLKIQPAKLEDSAVYLCASSLESSSEIQETQYFGPGTRLLVL.

V is TRBV19 and J is TRBJ2-7; D is perhaps TRBD1 (5 bases). Trimming pared 5 bases from V and 3 bases from J, leaving 14 bases between. The germline gives CDR1 LNHDA, CDR2 SQIVND (reference sequence). The CDR3 is made up of 14 amino acids. Here the CDR3 DNA reads TGTGCCAGTAGTGTAAGTGGGCAGGGCTACGAGCAGTACTTC. Translating it yields CASSVSGQGYEQYF.

The rearrangement joins TRBV7-9 to TRBJ2-1; 9 bases match TRBD1. The V segment lost 1 base and the J segment 8 bases; nucleotides outside the gene matches: 6. The CDR3 is 15 residues long. Germline CDR1 reads SEHNR; CDR2 reads FQNEAQ (reference sequence). The CDR3 protein is CASSLVGTGMYEQFF. In DNA form, the CDR3 reads TGTGCCAGCAGCTTAGTCGGGACAGGGATGTATGAGCAGTTCTTC.

The chain carries TRBV2 and TRBJ2-7, with D maybe TRBD1 (5 bases). V was trimmed by 2 bases and J by 3 bases, leaving 11 bases between them. The CDR3 runs 14 residues. The germline CDR1 and CDR2 sequences are SNHLY and FYNNEI. This CDR3 reads CASSEQGASYEQYF. CDR3 bases: TGTGCCAGCAGTGAACAAGGGGCCAGCTACGAGCAGTACTTC.

The J gene is TRBJ2-7, the V gene TRBV7-9; TRBD2 agrees at 10 bases. Germline CDR1 reads SEHNR; CDR2 reads FQNEAQ (reference sequence). CDR3 length: 16 amino acids. Unmatched junction bases numbered 10, after V lost 5 bases and J lost 3 bases. CDR3 residues: CASSSASGSFSYEQYF. The CDR3, as DNA: TGTGCCAGCAGCAGCGCTAGCGGGAGTTTTAGCTACGAGCAGTACTTC.

This sequence joins TRBV14 and TRBJ2-3; D not resolved. V shed 1 base and J shed 4 bases, with 9 bases lying between them. CDR3 size: 14 residues. From germline, CDR1 is SGHDN and CDR2 FVKESK. CDR3 sequence: CASSQVADPDTQYF. The DNA for the CDR3 is TGTGCCAGCAGCCAAGTGGCGGATCCAGATACGCAGTATTTT.

In its sample, this clone was seen once. The chain couples TRBV7-6 to TRBJ2-7, with 12 positions matching TRBD2. The germline gives CDR1 SGHVS, CDR2 FNYEAQ. J lost 0 bases, V lost 4 bases, and 10 bases had no gene match. The CDR3 is 18 amino acids. CDR3 in DNA: TGTGCCAGCAGCTCAACTTCCGGGACTAGCGGGTTCTCCTACGAGCAGTACTTC. Its translation is CASSSTSGTSGFSYEQYF.

The J gene is TRBJ2-5, the V gene TRBV25-1, with D tentatively TRBD1 (5 bases). V lost 5 bases and J lost 2, with 12 bases in between. The germline CDR1 and CDR2 sequences are MGHDK and SYGVNS. The CDR3 spans 14 residues. The CDR3 spells CASSSWGRQETQYF. DNA for the CDR3: TGTGCCAGCAGTTCCTGGGGCAGACAAGAGACCCAGTACTTC. Full variable domain (missing parts from reference TRBV25-1 and TRBJ2-5): EADIYQTPRYLVIGTGKKITLECSQTMGHDKMYWYQQDPGMELHLIHYSYGVNSTEKGDLSSESTVSRIRTEHFPLTLESARPSHTSQYLCASSSWGRQETQYFGPGTRLLVL.

CDR3 in DNA: TGCAGCGTTCTAGGGGTATCAAAGGACGAGCAGTACTTC. Its protein product is CSVLGVSKDEQYF. The chain couples TRBV29-1 to TRBJ2-7; weak D call: TRBD1 (5 bases). V was pared by 5 bases and J by 5 bases, with 16 bases between. Germline CDR1 SQVTM, CDR2 ANQGSEA. The CDR3 sequence is 13 residues long.

The V call is TRBV5-1, the J call TRBJ2-2; D ambiguous. CDR1 SGHRS and CDR2 YFSETQ come from the germline V gene. CDR3 size: 14 residues. The germline V and J ends were trimmed by 0 bases and 6 bases, with 9 bases remaining between them. CDR3 residues: CASSLAESPGELFF. DNA of the CDR3: TGCGCCAGCAGCTTGGCCGAGTCCCCCGGGGAGCTGTTTTTT.

This rearrangement joins TRBV6-1 to TRBJ2-1; a possible D gene is TRBD2 (7 bases). The CDR3 contains 14 residues. Between the trimmed V and J ends, which lost 2 bases and 10 bases, there was a span of 15 bases. The germline CDR1 and CDR2 sequences are MNHNS and SASEGT. The CDR3 sequence is CASSERGGSREQFF. The CDR3 DNA reads as TGTGCCAGCAGTGAAAGGGGGGGCTCTCGGGAGCAGTTCTTC.

This clone was counted once. The rearrangement joins TRBV27 to TRBJ1-5, with no clear D. Trimming cost V 3 bases and J 0 bases, with 9 bases left between them. The CDR3 runs to 15 residues. The germline V gene has CDR1 MNHEY and CDR2 SMNVEV (reference sequence). The CDR3 DNA is TGTGCCAGCAGTTTTTGGGGAGATAGCAATCAGCCCCAGCATTTT. Its protein product is CASSFWGDSNQPQHF.

The rearrangement uses TRBV27 and TRBJ2-7; 12 bases agree with TRBD2. Germline CDR1 MNHEY, CDR2 SMNVEV (reference sequence). The CDR3 length is 16 residues. Losses at the gene ends were 6 bases for V and 0 bases for J; bases not matched to a gene: 6. Here the CDR3 reads CASSLASGRASYEQYF. Here the CDR3 DNA reads TGTGCCAGCAGCTTAGCTAGCGGGAGGGCCTCCTACGAGCAGTACTTC.

This clone is a singleton in its sample. This chain joins TRBV10-3 and TRBJ2-4; D is perhaps TRBD1 (6 bases). The CDR3 has 16 residues. Germline values: CDR1 ENHRY, CDR2 SYGVKD. V was pared by 0 bases and J by 2 bases, with 11 bases between. The CDR3 spells CAISESDSRPKNIQYF. DNA for the CDR3: TGTGCCATCAGTGAGTCGGACAGCCGCCCCAAAAACATTCAGTACTTC.

The chain recombines TRBV18 with TRBJ2-2; D not certain. The CDR3 covers 15 residues. From germline, CDR1 is KGHSH and CDR2 LQKENI. V lost 0 bases and J lost 7, with 12 bases in between. The CDR3 DNA is TGTGCCAGCTCACCACCTGATAGGACGGACGGGGAGCTGTTTTTT. Protein product: CASSPPDRTDGELFF. Full variable domain (outside the CDR3, taken from reference TRBV18 and TRBJ2-2): NAGVMQNPRHLVRRRGQEARLRCSPMKGHSHVYWYRQLPEEGLKFMVYLQKENIIDESGMPKERFSAEFPKEGPSILRIQQVVRGDSAAYFCASSPPDRTDGELFFGEGSRLTVL.